This T cell receptor beta chain was recovered during a study of cytomegalovirus exposure and HLA in healthy donors. Germline loops: CDR1 SGHDT, CDR2 YYEEEE. There are 16 residues in the CDR3. PCR was performed using 60 Vbeta and 13 Jbeta primers. TCRdb's table, derived via immunoSEQ multiplex PCR, lists solely in-frame clones and lacks some. The sample has roughly 100,000 clones; more than 80% are singletons. As for this clone: One end of the junction is discordant with germline, which a read error may explain.

The genes are TRBV5-6 and TRBJ2-3; 7 positions agree with TRBD1. This sequence was found in a man between 18 and 35 years old in good health and CMV-seronegative. The specimen sequenced was PBMCs. CDR3 sequence: CASSSTLTGDTGTQYF. The CDR3 region has the DNA TGTGCCAGCAGCTCGACCCTCACAGGGGACACAGGTACGCAGTATTTT.